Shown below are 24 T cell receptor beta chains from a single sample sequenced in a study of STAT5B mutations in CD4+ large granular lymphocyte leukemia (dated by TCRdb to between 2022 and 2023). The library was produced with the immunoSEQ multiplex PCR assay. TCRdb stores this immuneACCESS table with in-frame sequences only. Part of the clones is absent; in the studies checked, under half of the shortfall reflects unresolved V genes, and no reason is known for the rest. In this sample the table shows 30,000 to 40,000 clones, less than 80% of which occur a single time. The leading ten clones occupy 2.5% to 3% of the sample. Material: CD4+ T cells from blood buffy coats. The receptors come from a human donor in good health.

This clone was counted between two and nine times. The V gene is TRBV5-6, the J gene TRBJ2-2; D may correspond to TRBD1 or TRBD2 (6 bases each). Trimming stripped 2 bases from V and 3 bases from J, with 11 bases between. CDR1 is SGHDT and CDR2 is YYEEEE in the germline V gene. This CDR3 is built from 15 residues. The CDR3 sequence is CASSFWGADTGELFF. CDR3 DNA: TGTGCCAGCAGCTTCTGGGGGGCGGACACCGGGGAGCTGTTTTTT.

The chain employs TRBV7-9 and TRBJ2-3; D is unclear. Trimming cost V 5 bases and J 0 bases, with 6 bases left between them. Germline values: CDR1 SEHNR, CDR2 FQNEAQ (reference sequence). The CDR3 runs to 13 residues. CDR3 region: CASSPISTDTQYF. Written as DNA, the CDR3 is TGTGCCAGCAGCCCAATAAGCACAGATACGCAGTATTTT.

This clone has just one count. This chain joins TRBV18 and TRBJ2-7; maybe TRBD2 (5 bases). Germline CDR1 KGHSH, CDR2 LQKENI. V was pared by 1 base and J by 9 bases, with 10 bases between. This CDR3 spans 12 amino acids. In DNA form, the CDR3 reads TGTGCCAGCTCACCACTACTAGTGGGGCAGTACTTC. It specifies CASSPLLVGQYF.

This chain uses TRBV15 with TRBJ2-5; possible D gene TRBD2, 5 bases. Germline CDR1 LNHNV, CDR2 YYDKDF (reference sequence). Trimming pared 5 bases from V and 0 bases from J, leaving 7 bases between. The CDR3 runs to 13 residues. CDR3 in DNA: TGTGCCACCAGCCCGGGGTACCAAGAGACCCAGTACTTC. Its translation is CATSPGYQETQYF.

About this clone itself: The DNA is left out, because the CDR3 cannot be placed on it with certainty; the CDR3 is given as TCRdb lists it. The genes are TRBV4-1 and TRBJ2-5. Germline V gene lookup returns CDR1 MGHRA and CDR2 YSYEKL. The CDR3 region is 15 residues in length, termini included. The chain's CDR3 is CASSQDSGRAETQYF.

The CDR3 bases are TGTGCCAGCAGCGTAGGTGAGGGCTCTGGGGCCAACGTCCTGACTTTC. Translating it yields CASSVGEGSGANVLTF. The V gene is TRBV9, the J gene TRBJ2-6; D might be TRBD2 (5 bases). The CDR3 has 16 residues. Trimming took 0 bases from V and 0 from J, leaving 7 bases between them. The germline V gene has CDR1 SGDLS and CDR2 YYNGEE. The variable domain in full, with the rest retrieved from reference TRBV9 and TRBJ2-6, is DSGVTQTPKHLITATGQRVTLRCSPRSGDLSVYWYQQSLDQGLQFLIQYYNGEERAKGNILERFSAQQFPDLHSELNLSSLELGDSALYFCASSVGEGSGANVLTFGAGSRLTVL.

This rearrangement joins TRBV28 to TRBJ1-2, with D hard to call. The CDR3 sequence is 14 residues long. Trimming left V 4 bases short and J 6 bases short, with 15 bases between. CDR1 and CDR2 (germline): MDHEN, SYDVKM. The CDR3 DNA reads TGTGCCAGCAGTTCCCGTTTCCAACCCAATGGCTACACCTTC. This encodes CASSSRFQPNGYTF.

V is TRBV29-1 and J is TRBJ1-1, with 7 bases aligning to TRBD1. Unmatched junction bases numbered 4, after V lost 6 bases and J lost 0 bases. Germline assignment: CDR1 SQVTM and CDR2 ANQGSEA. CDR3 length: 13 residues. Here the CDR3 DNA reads TGCAGCGTCTCAGGGGGTCTGAACACTGAAGCTTTCTTT. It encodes CSVSGGLNTEAFF. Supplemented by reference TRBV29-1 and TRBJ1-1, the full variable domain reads SAVISQKPSRDICQRGTSLTIQCQVDSQVTMMFWYRQQPGQSLTLIATANQGSEATYESGFVIDKFPISRPNLTFSTLTVSNMSPEDSSIYLCSVSGGLNTEAFFGQGTRLTVV.

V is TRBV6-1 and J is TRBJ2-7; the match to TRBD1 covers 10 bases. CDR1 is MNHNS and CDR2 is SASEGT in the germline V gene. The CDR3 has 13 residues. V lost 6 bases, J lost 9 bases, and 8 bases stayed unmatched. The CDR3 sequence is CASRSPGQGRQYF. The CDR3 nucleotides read TGTGCCAGCAGGAGCCCGGGACAGGGGAGGCAGTACTTC.

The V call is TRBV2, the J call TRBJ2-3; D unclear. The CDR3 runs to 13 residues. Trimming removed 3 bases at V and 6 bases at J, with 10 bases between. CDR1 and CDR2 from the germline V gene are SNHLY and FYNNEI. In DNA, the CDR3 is TGTGCCAGCAGTGACCCCCGCAGGGATACGCAGTATTTT. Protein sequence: CASSDPRRDTQYF.

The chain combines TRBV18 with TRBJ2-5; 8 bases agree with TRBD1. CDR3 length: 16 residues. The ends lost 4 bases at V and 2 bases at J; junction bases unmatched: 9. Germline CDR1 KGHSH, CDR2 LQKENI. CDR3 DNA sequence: TGTGCCAGCTCACTGGCTGGACAGGGCCAACAAGAGACCCAGTACTTC. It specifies CASSLAGQGQQETQYF.

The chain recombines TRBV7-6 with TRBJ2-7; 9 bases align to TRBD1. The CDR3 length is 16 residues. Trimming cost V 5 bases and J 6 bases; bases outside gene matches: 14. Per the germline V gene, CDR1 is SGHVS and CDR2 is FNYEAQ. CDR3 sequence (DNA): TGTGCCAGCAGCACAACCGCCGGGACAGGGAAGGGCGAGCAGTACTTC. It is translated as CASSTTAGTGKGEQYF.

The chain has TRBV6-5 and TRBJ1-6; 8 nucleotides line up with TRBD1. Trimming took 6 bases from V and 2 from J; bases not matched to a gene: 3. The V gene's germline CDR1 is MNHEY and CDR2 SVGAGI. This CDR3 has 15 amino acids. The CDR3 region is CASRGTGAYNSPLHF. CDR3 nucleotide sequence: TGTGCCAGCAGGGGGACAGGAGCCTATAATTCACCCCTCCACTTT.

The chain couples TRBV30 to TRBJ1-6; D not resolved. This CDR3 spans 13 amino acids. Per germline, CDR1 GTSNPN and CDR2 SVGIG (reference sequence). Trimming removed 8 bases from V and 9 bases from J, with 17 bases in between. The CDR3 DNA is TGTGCCCGGGAACTTAAGGAGGGTTCACCCCTCCACTTT. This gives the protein CARELKEGSPLHF.

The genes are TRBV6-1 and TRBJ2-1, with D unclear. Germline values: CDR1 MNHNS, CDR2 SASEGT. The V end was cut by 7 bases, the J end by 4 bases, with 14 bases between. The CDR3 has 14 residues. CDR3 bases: TGTGCCAGCATCCTAGGCGCCGGTTACAATGAGCAGTTCTTC. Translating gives CASILGAGYNEQFF.

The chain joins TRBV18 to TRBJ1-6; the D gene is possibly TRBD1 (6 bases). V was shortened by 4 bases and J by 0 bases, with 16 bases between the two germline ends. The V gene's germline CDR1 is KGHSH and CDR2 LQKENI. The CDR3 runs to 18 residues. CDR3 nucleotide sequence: TGTGCCAGCTCACAATCGACAGGATCCAGCTCCTATAATTCACCCCTCCACTTT. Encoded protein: CASSQSTGSSSYNSPLHF.

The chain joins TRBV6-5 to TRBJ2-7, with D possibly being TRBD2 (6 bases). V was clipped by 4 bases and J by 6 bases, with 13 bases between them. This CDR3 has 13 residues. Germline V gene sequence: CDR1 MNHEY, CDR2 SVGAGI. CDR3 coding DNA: TGTGCCAGCAGTTCTCCCGCGGGAACCGAGCAGTACTTC. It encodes CASSSPAGTEQYF.

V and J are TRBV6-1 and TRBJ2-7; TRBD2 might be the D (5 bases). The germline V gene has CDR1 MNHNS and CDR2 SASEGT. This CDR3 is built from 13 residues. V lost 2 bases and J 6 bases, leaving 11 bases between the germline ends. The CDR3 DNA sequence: TGTGCCAGCAGTGAATTGAGGGTGACCGAGCAGTACTTC. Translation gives CASSELRVTEQYF.

The CDR3 sequence is CASSEGTGYGYTF. The CDR3 DNA sequence: TGTGCCAGCAGTGAAGGGACAGGGTATGGCTACACCTTC. This chain joins TRBV6-4 and TRBJ1-2, with 9 bases identical to TRBD1. This CDR3 is 13 amino acids long. The ends lost 3 bases at V and 5 bases at J; junction bases unmatched: 1. Germline V gene lookup returns CDR1 MRHNA and CDR2 SNTAGT.

The CDR3 is CASMRDYSYEQYF. CDR3 sequence (DNA): TGTGCCAGCATGAGGGACTACTCCTACGAGCAGTACTTC. The rearrangement joins TRBV25-1 to TRBJ2-7; 7 positions agree with TRBD2. CDR3 length: 13 residues. Germline CDR1 and CDR2: MGHDK and SYGVNS. V gave up 7 bases and J gave up 0 bases; unmatched junction bases: 3.

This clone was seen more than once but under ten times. This CDR3 is CASSLARRYTEAFF. CDR3 bases: TGTGCCAGCAGCTTAGCCCGGCGGTACACTGAAGCTTTCTTT. This chain uses TRBV7-2 with TRBJ1-1, with D uncertain. Germline values: CDR1 SGHTA, CDR2 FQGNSA. This CDR3 spans 14 amino acids. Trimming removed 0 bases at V and 3 bases at J, with 8 bases between.

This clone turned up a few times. CDR3 amino acids: CAWSGGAGELFF. The CDR3 nucleotides read TGTGCCTGGAGTGGGGGGGCCGGGGAGCTGTTTTTT. V and J are TRBV30 and TRBJ2-2; D is perhaps TRBD2 (6 bases). Trimming cost V 1 base and J 6 bases, with 6 bases left between them. The CDR3 has 12 amino acids. CDR1 and CDR2 (germline): GTSNPN, SVGIG (reference sequence).

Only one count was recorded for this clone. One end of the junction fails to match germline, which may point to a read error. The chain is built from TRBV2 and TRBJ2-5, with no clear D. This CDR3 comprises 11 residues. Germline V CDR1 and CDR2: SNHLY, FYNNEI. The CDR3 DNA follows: TGTGCCAGCAGTTTTCAAGAGACTCAGTACTTC. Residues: CASSFQETQYF.

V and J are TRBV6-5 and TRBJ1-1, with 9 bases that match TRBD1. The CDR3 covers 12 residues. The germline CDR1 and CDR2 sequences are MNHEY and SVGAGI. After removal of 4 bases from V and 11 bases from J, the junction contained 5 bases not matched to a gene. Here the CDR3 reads CASSSDRGCAFF. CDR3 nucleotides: TGTGCCAGCAGTTCGGACAGGGGTTGCGCTTTCTTT.